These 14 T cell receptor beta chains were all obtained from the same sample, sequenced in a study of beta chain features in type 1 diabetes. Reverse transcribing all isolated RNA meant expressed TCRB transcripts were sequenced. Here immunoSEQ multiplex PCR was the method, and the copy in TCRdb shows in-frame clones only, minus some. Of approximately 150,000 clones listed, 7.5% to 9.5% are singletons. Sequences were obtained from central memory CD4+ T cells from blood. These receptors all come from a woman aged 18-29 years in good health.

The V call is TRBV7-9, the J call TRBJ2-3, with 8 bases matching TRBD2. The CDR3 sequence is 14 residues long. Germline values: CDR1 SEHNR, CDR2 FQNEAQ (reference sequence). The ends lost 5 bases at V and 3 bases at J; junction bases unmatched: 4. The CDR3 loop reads CASSVGLETDTQYF. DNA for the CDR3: TGTGCCAGCAGCGTGGGACTAGAGACAGATACGCAGTATTTT.

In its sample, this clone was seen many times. In DNA, the CDR3 is TGTGCCAGCAGCTTCCCCCCGGGATCGGGACAATTGAACACTGAAGCTTTCTTT. Protein: CASSFPPGSGQLNTEAFF. V usage is TRBV7-2 and J usage is TRBJ1-1, with D perhaps TRBD1 (6 bases). The CDR3 runs 18 residues. Germline CDR1 is SGHTA and CDR2 is FQGNSA. V lost 3 bases to trimming and J lost 0 bases, with 20 bases between them.

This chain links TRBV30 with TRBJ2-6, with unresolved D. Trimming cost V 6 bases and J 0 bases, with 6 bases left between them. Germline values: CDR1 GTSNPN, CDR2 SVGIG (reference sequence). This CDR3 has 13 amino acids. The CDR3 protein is CACSLSGANVLTF. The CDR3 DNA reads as TGTGCCTGTTCCCTCTCTGGGGCCAACGTCCTGACTTTC. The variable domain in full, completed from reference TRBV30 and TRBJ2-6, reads SQTIHQWPATLVQPVGSPLSLECTVEGTSNPNLYWYRQAAGRGLQLLFYSVGIGQISSEVPQNLSASRPQDRQFILSSKKLLLSDSGFYLCACSLSGANVLTFGAGSRLTVL.

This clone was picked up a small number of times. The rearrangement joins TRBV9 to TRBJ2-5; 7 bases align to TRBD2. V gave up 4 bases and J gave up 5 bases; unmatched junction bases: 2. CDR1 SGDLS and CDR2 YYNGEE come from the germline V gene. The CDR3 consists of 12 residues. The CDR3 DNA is TGTGCCAGCAGCCGTAGCGGGGAGACCCAGTACTTC. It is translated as CASSRSGETQYF.

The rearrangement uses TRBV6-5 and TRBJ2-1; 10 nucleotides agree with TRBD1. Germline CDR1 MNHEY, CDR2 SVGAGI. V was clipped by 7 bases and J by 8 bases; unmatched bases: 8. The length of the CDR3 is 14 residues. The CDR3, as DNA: TGTGCCAGCACCCAGACAGGGGGCGGCGATGAGCAGTTCTTC. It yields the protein CASTQTGGGDEQFF.

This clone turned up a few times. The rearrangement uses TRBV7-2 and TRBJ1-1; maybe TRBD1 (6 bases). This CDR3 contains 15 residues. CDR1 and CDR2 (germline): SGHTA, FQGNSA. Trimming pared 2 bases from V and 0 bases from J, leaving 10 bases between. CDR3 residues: CASSLQGTMNTEAFF. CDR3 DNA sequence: TGTGCCAGCAGCTTACAGGGGACGATGAACACTGAAGCTTTCTTT.

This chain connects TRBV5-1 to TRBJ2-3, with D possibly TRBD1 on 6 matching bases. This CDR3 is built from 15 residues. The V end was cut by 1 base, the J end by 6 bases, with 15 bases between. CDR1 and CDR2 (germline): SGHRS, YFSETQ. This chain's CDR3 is CASSLRTSQGDTQYF. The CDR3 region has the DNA TGCGCCAGCAGCTTGAGAACATCGCAGGGGGATACGCAGTATTTT.

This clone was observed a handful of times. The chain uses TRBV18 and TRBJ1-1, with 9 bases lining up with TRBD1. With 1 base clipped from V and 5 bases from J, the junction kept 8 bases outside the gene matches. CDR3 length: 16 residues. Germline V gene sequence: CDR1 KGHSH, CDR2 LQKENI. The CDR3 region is CASSPLAGTGLTEAFF. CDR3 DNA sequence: TGTGCCAGCTCACCACTCGCCGGGACAGGGTTAACTGAAGCTTTCTTT.

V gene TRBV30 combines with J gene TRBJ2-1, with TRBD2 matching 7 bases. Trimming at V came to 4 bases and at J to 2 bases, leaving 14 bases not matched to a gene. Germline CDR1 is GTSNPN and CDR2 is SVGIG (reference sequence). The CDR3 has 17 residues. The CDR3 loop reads CAWKEGRLAVPYNEQFF. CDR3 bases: TGTGCCTGGAAAGAGGGGAGGCTAGCGGTTCCCTACAATGAGCAGTTCTTC.

The CDR3, as DNA: TGTGCCAGCAGGGTGGGACTAGCGGGGGGCAATGAGCAGTTCTTC. Protein: CASRVGLAGGNEQFF. This sequence joins TRBV2 and TRBJ2-1; TRBD2 aligns across 15 bases. Germline-derived CDR1 and CDR2 are SNHLY and FYNNEI. The CDR3 is made up of 15 amino acids. Losses at the gene ends were 6 bases for V and 6 bases for J; bases not matched to a gene: 3. The complete variable domain, with remaining parts taken from reference TRBV2 and TRBJ2-1, reads EPEVTQTPSHQVTQMGQEVILRCVPISNHLYFYWYRQILGQKVEFLVSFYNNEISEKSEIFDDQFSVERPDGSNFTLKIRSTKLEDSAMYFCASRVGLAGGNEQFFGPGTRLTVL.

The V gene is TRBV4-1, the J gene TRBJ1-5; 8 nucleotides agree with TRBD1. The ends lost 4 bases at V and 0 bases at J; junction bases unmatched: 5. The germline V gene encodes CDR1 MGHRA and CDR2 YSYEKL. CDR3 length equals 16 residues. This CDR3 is CASSLEDRASNQPQHF. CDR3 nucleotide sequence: TGCGCCAGCAGCCTTGAGGACAGGGCTAGCAATCAGCCCCAGCATTTT.

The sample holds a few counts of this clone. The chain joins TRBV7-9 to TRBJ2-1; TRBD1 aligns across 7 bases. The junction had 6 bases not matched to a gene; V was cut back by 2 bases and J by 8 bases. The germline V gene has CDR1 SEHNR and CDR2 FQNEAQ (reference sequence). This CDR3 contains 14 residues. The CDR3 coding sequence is TGTGCCAGCAGCTTAAGGGGGCAGATCGATGAGCAGTTCTTC. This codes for CASSLRGQIDEQFF.

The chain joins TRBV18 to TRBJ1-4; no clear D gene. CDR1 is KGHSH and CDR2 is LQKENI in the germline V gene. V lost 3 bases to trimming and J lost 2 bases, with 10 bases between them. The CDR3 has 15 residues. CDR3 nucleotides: TGTGCCAGCTCACCTCAGGAGGCTACTAATGAAAAACTGTTTTTT. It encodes CASSPQEATNEKLFF.

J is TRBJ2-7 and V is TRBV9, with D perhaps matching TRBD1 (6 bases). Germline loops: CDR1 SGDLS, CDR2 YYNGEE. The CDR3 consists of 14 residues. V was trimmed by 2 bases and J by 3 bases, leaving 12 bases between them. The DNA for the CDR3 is TGTGCCAGCAGCGTGGGACATCTTCACTACGAGCAGTACTTC. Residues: CASSVGHLHYEQYF.